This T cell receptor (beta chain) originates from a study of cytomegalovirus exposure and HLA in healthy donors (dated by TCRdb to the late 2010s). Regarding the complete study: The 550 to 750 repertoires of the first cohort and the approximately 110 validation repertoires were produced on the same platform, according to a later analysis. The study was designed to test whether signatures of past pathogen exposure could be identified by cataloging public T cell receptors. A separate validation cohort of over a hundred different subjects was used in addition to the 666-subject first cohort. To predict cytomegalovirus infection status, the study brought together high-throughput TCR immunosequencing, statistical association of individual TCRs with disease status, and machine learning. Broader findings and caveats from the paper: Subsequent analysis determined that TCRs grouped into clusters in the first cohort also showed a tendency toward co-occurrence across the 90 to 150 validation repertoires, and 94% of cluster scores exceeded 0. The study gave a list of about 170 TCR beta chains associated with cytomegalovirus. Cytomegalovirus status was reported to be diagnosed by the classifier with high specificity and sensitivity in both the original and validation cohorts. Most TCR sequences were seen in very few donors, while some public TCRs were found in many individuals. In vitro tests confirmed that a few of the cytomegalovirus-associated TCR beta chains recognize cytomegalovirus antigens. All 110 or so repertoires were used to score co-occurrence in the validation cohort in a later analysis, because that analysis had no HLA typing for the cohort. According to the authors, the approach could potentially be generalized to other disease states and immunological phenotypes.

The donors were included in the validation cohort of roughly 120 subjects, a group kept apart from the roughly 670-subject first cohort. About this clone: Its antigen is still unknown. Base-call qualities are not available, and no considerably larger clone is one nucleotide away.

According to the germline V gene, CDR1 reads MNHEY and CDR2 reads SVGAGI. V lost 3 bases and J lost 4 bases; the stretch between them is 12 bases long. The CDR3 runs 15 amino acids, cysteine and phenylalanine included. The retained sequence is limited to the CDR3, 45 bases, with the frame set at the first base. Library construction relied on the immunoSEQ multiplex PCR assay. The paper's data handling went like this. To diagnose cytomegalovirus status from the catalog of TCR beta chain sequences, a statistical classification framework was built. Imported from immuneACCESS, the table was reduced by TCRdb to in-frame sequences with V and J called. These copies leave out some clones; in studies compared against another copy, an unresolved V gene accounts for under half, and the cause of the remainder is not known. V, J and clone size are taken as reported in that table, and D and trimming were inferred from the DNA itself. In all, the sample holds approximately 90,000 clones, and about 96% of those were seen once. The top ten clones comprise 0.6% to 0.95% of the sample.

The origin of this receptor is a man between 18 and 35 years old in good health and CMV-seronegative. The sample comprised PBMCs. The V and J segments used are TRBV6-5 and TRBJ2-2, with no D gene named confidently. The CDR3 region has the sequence CASSYSLESTGELFF. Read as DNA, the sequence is TGTGCCAGCAGTTATTCTTTGGAGAGCACCGGGGAGCTGTTTTTT.